This entry lists 20 T cell receptor beta chains sequenced from one sample in a study of cytomegalovirus exposure and HLA in healthy donors. TCRdb's table, derived via immunoSEQ multiplex PCR, lists solely in-frame clones and lacks some. The top ten clones hold 2% to 2.5% of a sample with under 200,000 clones, around 88% of them seen once. Sequencing used PBMCs. These receptors were taken from a woman younger than 35 in good health and CMV-seronegative.

This chain connects TRBV7-9 to TRBJ1-2, with a weak D call TRBD1 (6 bases). Per the germline V gene, CDR1 is SEHNR and CDR2 is FQNEAQ (reference sequence). CDR3 length: 13 amino acids. V shed 5 bases and J shed 8 bases, with 15 bases lying between them. The CDR3 DNA follows: TGTGCCAGCAGCCCCATCCGGGACAAAGGCTACACCTTC. This encodes CASSPIRDKGYTF. Full variable domain (remainder filled in from reference TRBV7-9 and TRBJ1-2): DTGVSQNPRHKITKRGQNVTFRCDPISEHNRLYWYRQTLGQGPEFLTYFQNEAQLEKSRLLSDRFSAERPKGSFSTLEIQRTEQGDSAMYLCASSPIRDKGYTFGSGTRLTVV.

With respect to this clone: Other DNA sequences in this sample translate to the same CDR3. V and J are TRBV5-6 and TRBJ1-1, with TRBD1 as a possible D gene (5 bases). Deletions cut 3 bases from V and 1 base from J, with 7 bases between. The germline V gene encodes CDR1 SGHDT and CDR2 YYEEEE. This CDR3 comprises 13 residues. Written as DNA, the CDR3 is TGTGCCAGCAGCTCAGGACAGAACACTGAAGCTTTCTTT. Amino acid sequence: CASSSGQNTEAFF.

The chain recombines TRBV10-1 with TRBJ1-1; possible D gene TRBD1, 5 bases. The CDR3 length is 15 residues. V was trimmed by 0 bases and J by 3 bases, leaving 11 bases between them. CDR1 and CDR2 (germline): WNHNN, SYGVQD (reference sequence). The CDR3 reads CASSESRDWDTEAFF. In DNA form, the CDR3 reads TGCGCCAGCAGTGAGTCGAGGGACTGGGACACTGAAGCTTTCTTT.

This chain links TRBV29-1 with TRBJ2-3; TRBD2 is a possible D gene (7 bases). The V end was cut by 6 bases, the J end by 8 bases, with 12 bases between. The CDR3 has 11 amino acids. Looked up from germline, CDR1 is SQVTM and CDR2 is ANQGSEA. The CDR3 DNA is TGCAGCGTGGTGGGGGGGGCTACGCAGTATTTT. Protein sequence: CSVVGGATQYF.

This rearrangement joins TRBV7-9 to TRBJ1-1; TRBD1 matches 10 bases. Germline values: CDR1 SEHNR, CDR2 FQNEAQ (reference sequence). The V gene end was trimmed by 6 bases and the J gene end by 1 base; junction bases not matched to a gene: 8. The CDR3 spans 16 residues. CDR3 amino acids: CASSWDRGGSNTEAFF. CDR3 coding DNA: TGTGCCAGCAGTTGGGACAGGGGAGGTTCGAACACTGAAGCTTTCTTT.

The chain uses TRBV30 and TRBJ2-2; 7 nucleotides match TRBD1. Germline V gene data show CDR1 as GTSNPN and CDR2 as SVGIG (reference sequence). The junction had 7 bases not matched to a gene; V was cut back by 2 bases and J by 1 base. This CDR3 has 16 residues. CDR3 protein: CAWSLGDRLNTGELFF. The CDR3 nucleotides read TGTGCCTGGAGTTTGGGGGACAGATTGAACACCGGGGAGCTGTTTTTT.

The CDR3 sequence: CASSFWGQPVQETQYF. In DNA, the CDR3 is TGCGCCAGCAGCTTTTGGGGACAGCCCGTCCAAGAGACCCAGTACTTC. This rearrangement joins TRBV5-1 to TRBJ2-5, with TRBD1 matching 7 bases. Germline V gene data show CDR1 as SGHRS and CDR2 as YFSETQ. J gave up 1 base and V 2 bases, and 8 bases lay outside the gene matches. This CDR3 comprises 16 residues.

The chain couples TRBV27 to TRBJ2-7; D perhaps matches TRBD1 (6 bases). V was shortened by 4 bases and J by 4 bases, with 26 bases between the two germline ends. CDR1 is MNHEY and CDR2 is SMNVEV in the germline V gene (reference sequence). The CDR3 has 18 residues. CDR3 loop: CASSSPRTGTAFRYEQYF. The CDR3 DNA is TGTGCCAGCAGTTCCCCTAGAACAGGGACGGCTTTCCGGTACGAGCAGTACTTC.

The rearrangement links TRBV11-2 to TRBJ2-2, with TRBD1 as a possible D gene (6 bases). Germline CDR1 is SGHAT and CDR2 is FQNNGV. CDR3 length equals 13 residues. V lost 5 bases and J lost 7, with 11 bases in between. CDR3 nucleotide sequence: TGTGCCAGCAGCCCCAGGACAGTCGGGGAGCTGTTTTTT. This codes for CASSPRTVGELFF.

The chain uses TRBV27 and TRBJ2-3; 9 nucleotides match TRBD2. The CDR3 covers 16 residues. The germline gives CDR1 MNHEY, CDR2 SMNVEV (reference sequence). V shed 6 bases and J 5 bases; nucleotides not matched to a gene: 12. CDR3 loop: CASSRDSGGILDTQYF. CDR3 nucleotides: TGTGCCAGCAGCCGAGACAGCGGGGGGATACTAGATACGCAGTATTTT.

The rearrangement uses TRBV6-5 and TRBJ2-3, with 9 nucleotides matching TRBD2. CDR3 length equals 16 residues. Germline V lookup: CDR1 MNHEY, CDR2 SVGAGI. Trimming at V came to 2 bases and at J to 4 bases, leaving 7 bases not matched to a gene. CDR3 coding DNA: TGTGCCAGCAGTTACAGGGGCGGGAGGGCCCCAGATACGCAGTATTTT. This sequence encodes CASSYRGGRAPDTQYF.

As concerns this clone: The sample carries other DNA sequences with the same CDR3. The chain recombines TRBV27 with TRBJ1-4; D uncertain. V shed 2 bases and J shed 5 bases, with 6 bases lying between them. The CDR3 consists of 13 residues. Germline loops: CDR1 MNHEY, CDR2 SMNVEV (reference sequence). CDR3 nucleotides: TGTGCCAGCAGTTTACGTCAGAATGAAAAACTGTTTTTT. Protein product: CASSLRQNEKLFF.

The chain employs TRBV7-3 and TRBJ1-3; possibly TRBD1 for D (5 bases). Germline V lookup: CDR1 SGHTA, CDR2 FQGTGA. The V end was cut by 8 bases, the J end by 4 bases, with 12 bases between. The CDR3 spans 13 residues. The CDR3 reads CASSWGEGNTIYF. CDR3 sequence (DNA): TGTGCCAGCTCTTGGGGGGAAGGAAACACCATATATTTT.

The chain couples TRBV14 to TRBJ1-1; 11 bases line up with TRBD1. This CDR3 comprises 15 residues. In germline, CDR1 is SGHDN, CDR2 FVKESK. J was trimmed by 0 bases and V by 10 bases; bases with no gene match: 7. Written as DNA, the CDR3 is TGTGCCACCGGAGGACAGGGGGCTTTGAACACTGAAGCTTTCTTT. Amino acid sequence: CATGGQGALNTEAFF.

V is TRBV4-1 and J is TRBJ1-1, with 7 bases identical to TRBD1. Germline CDR1 MGHRA, CDR2 YSYEKL. Germline trimming cut 4 bases from V and 6 bases from J; bases unmatched to any gene: 17. The CDR3 totals 17 residues. The CDR3 DNA reads as TGCGCCAGCAGCCGCGTTAAAACCGGGACAGATCCTCCTGAAGCTTTCTTT. Translating it yields CASSRVKTGTDPPEAFF.

This clone was seen only a few times. The chain is built from TRBV7-2 and TRBJ1-2; D not resolved. CDR3 length: 14 amino acids. Between the trimmed V and J ends, which lost 3 bases and 4 bases, there was a span of 12 bases. Germline CDR1 and CDR2: SGHTA and FQGNSA. The CDR3 DNA reads TGTGCCAGCAGCTTCCAGGAATTGATCTATGGCTACACCTTC. Translation gives CASSFQELIYGYTF.

The CDR3 DNA reads TGTGCCAGCAGACCGACAGCTAACTATGGCTACACCTTC. Translated: CASRPTANYGYTF. The chain employs TRBV27 and TRBJ1-2, with D possibly being TRBD1 (5 bases). Trimming stripped 6 bases from V and 0 bases from J, with 8 bases between. CDR3 length: 13 residues. The germline V gene has CDR1 MNHEY and CDR2 SMNVEV (reference sequence).

The chain joins TRBV2 to TRBJ2-7; TRBD2 might be the D (5 bases). The CDR3 length is 14 residues. Germline CDR1 and CDR2: SNHLY and FYNNEI. Trimming stripped 7 bases from V and 0 bases from J, with 13 bases between. In nucleotides, the CDR3 is TGTGCCAGCAAAGGACTTGTGAACTCCTACGAGCAGTACTTC. This encodes CASKGLVNSYEQYF.

The CDR3 here is CASIRGGVEQYF. The CDR3 coding sequence is TGTGCCAGCATTCGAGGAGGGGTCGAGCAGTACTTC. The chain links TRBV2 to TRBJ2-7, with a weak D call TRBD2 (6 bases). The ends were cut back, 7 bases at V and 6 bases at J, with 13 bases in the middle. The germline gives CDR1 SNHLY, CDR2 FYNNEI. The CDR3 sequence is 12 residues long.

There are a few counts of this clone. J is TRBJ1-5 and V is TRBV2, with 9 positions matching TRBD1. The V segment lost 7 bases and the J segment 5 bases; nucleotides outside the gene matches: 6. The CDR3 extends over 14 amino acids. The germline gives CDR1 SNHLY, CDR2 FYNNEI. CDR3 protein: CASMVTGGYQPQHF. CDR3 DNA: TGTGCCAGCATGGTGACAGGGGGGTATCAGCCCCAGCATTTT.